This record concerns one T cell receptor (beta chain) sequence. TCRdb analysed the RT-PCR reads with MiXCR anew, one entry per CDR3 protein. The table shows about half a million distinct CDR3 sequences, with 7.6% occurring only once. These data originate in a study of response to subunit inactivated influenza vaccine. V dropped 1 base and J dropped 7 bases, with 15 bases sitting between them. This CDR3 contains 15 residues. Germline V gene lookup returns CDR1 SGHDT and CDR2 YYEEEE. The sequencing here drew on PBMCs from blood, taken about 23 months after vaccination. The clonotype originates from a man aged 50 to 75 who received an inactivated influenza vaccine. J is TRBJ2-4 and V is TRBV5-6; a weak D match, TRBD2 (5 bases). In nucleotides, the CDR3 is TGTGCCAGCAGCTTGTGGGAGCGCCGAGGGAACATTCAGTACTTC. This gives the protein CASSLWERRGNIQYF. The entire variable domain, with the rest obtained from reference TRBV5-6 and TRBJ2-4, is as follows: DAGVTQSPTHLIKTRGQQVTLRCSPKSGHDTVSWYQQALGQGPQFIFQYYEEEERQRGNFPDRFSGHQFPNYSSELNVNALLLGDSALYLCASSLWERRGNIQYFGAGTRLSVL.